These 15 T cell receptor beta chains were all obtained from the same sample, sequenced in a study of identifying expanded T cells in peripheral blood. Method: immunoSEQ multiplex PCR; TCRdb's copy keeps in-frame clones and lacks some. The table has 55,000 to 60,000 clones, approximately 90% seen once; the top ten hold around 3.3%. Sequencing was carried out using blood. The receptor set was obtained from a person aged 18 to 75 in good health.

The genes are TRBV20-1 and TRBJ1-2; D is uncertain. This CDR3 is built from 11 residues. The germline CDR1 and CDR2 sequences are DFQATT and SNEGSKA (reference sequence). V shed 4 bases and J shed 8 bases, with 11 bases lying between them. For the CDR3, the DNA is TGCAGTGCTATGGACGGCGGGGGCTACACCTTC. It codes for CSAMDGGGYTF.

The chain joins TRBV27 to TRBJ2-1; possibly TRBD1 for D (6 bases). This CDR3 spans 16 amino acids. Germline V gives CDR1 MNHEY, CDR2 SMNVEV (reference sequence). The V gene lost 3 bases and the J gene lost 2 bases, with 14 bases spanning the gap. CDR3 bases: TGTGCCAGCAGTTTTTTACGGGACAAAACCTACAATGAGCAGTTCTTC. Protein product: CASSFLRDKTYNEQFF.

CDR3 bases: TGTGCCAGCAGACTGGGGGGGGGATCTAACAATGAGCAGTTCTTC. Amino acid sequence: CASRLGGGSNNEQFF. The chain has TRBV27 and TRBJ2-1; 7 nucleotides align to TRBD2. Germline values: CDR1 MNHEY, CDR2 SMNVEV (reference sequence). After removal of 6 bases from V and 5 bases from J, the junction contained 10 bases not matched to a gene. The CDR3 has 15 residues.

The V and J genes are TRBV30 and TRBJ1-6; unclear D gene. The CDR3 runs to 13 residues. Trimming took off 3 bases at V and 6 bases at J, with 9 bases between the two ends. CDR1 and CDR2 (germline): GTSNPN, SVGIG (reference sequence). The CDR3 loop is CAWRGSLNSPLHF. The CDR3 bases are TGTGCCTGGAGGGGCAGCCTTAATTCACCCCTCCACTTT.

This chain uses TRBV7-2 with TRBJ1-4; 9 nucleotides align to TRBD1. The V gene end was trimmed by 2 bases and the J gene end by 8 bases; junction bases not matched to a gene: 3. The germline V gene encodes CDR1 SGHTA and CDR2 FQGNSA. CDR3 length: 14 amino acids. The CDR3 sequence is CASSLRTGEEKLFF. CDR3 DNA: TGTGCCAGCAGCTTAAGGACAGGGGAAGAAAAACTGTTTTTT.

The gene calls are TRBV4-1 and TRBJ2-7; D is unclear. Trimming removed 4 bases from V and 1 base from J, with 8 bases in between. The CDR3 has 13 amino acids. Germline values: CDR1 MGHRA, CDR2 YSYEKL. CDR3 bases: TGCGCCAGCAGCCCCGGACCTTCCTACGAGCAGTACTTC. It is translated as CASSPGPSYEQYF.

The sample holds one count of this clone. CDR3 sequence reads: CASMSTIFNNSPLHF. The CDR3 bases are TGTGCCAGTATGTCAACAATATTCAATAATTCACCCCTCCACTTT. The chain couples TRBV19 to TRBJ1-6; D gene ambiguous. Germline V CDR1 and CDR2: LNHDA, SQIVND (reference sequence). The CDR3 consists of 15 residues. Between the trimmed V and J ends, which lost 7 bases and 5 bases, there was a span of 15 bases. The variable domain in full, with the rest retrieved from reference TRBV19 and TRBJ1-6, is DGGITQSPKYLFRKEGQNVTLSCEQNLNHDAMYWYRQDPGQGLRLIYYSQIVNDFQKGDIAEGYSVSREKKESFPLTVTSAQKNPTAFYLCASMSTIFNNSPLHFGNGTRLTVT.

The chain's CDR3 is CASSVEVSEPYEQYF. CDR3 DNA sequence: TGTGCCAGCAGCGTAGAGGTCTCAGAGCCCTACGAGCAGTACTTC. The chain couples TRBV9 to TRBJ2-7; D not resolved. The CDR3 spans 15 residues. V lost 0 bases, J lost 2 bases, and 12 bases lay in between. The germline V gene encodes CDR1 SGDLS and CDR2 YYNGEE.

The rearrangement links TRBV18 to TRBJ2-7, with D possibly being TRBD1 or TRBD2 (5 bases each). Germline-derived CDR1 and CDR2 are KGHSH and LQKENI. V shed 0 bases and J shed 2 bases, with 5 bases lying between them. This CDR3 region has 13 residues. CDR3 in amino acids: CASSPPGAYEQYF. The CDR3 DNA is TGTGCCAGCTCACCACCGGGGGCCTACGAGCAGTACTTC.

The chain uses TRBV7-2 and TRBJ1-2; 12 bases line up with TRBD1. Germline CDR1 SGHTA, CDR2 FQGNSA. This CDR3 is 14 amino acids long. V lost 5 bases and J lost 6; bases outside the gene matches: 4. DNA for the CDR3: TGTGCCAGCAGCCCGGGACAGGGGGCCCATGGCTACACCTTC. Translating it yields CASSPGQGAHGYTF.

This clone was seen only once. The genes are TRBV6-6 and TRBJ2-3; 7 bases agree with TRBD1. This CDR3 is 15 amino acids long. Germline CDR1 is MNHNY and CDR2 is SVGAGI (reference sequence). The ends lost 5 bases at V and 0 bases at J; junction bases unmatched: 5. CDR3 DNA sequence: TGTGCCAGCAGTCGACAGGGCGTTAGCACAGATACGCAGTATTTT. Translating it yields CASSRQGVSTDTQYF.

This clone showed up just once. V gene TRBV28 combines with J gene TRBJ2-3, with TRBD2 as a possible D gene (6 bases). The CDR3 contains 15 residues. Trimming took off 6 bases at V and 4 bases at J, with 17 bases between the two ends. Germline V CDR1 and CDR2: MDHEN, SYDVKM. CDR3 sequence: CASRSGVSVADTQYF. CDR3 nucleotide sequence: TGTGCCAGCAGATCGGGGGTCTCGGTGGCAGATACGCAGTATTTT.

V gene TRBV6-1 combines with J gene TRBJ1-5; D perhaps matches TRBD1 (5 bases). Germline-derived CDR1 and CDR2 are MNHNS and SASEGT. This CDR3 is 13 amino acids long. Trimming removed 9 bases at V and 7 bases at J, with 16 bases between. This CDR3 reads CASRTGGGQPQHF. CDR3 DNA: TGTGCCAGTAGGACGGGGGGTGGCCAGCCCCAGCATTTT.

This chain links TRBV29-1 with TRBJ1-1; D gene ambiguous. Trimming stripped 5 bases from V and 5 bases from J, with 6 bases between. In germline, CDR1 is SQVTM, CDR2 ANQGSEA. CDR3 size: 10 residues. CDR3 sequence (DNA): TGCAGCGTTAAGTGGACTGAAGCTTTCTTT. This gives the protein CSVKWTEAFF.

The J gene is TRBJ2-5, the V gene TRBV18, with 7 bases aligning to TRBD1. Unmatched junction bases numbered 17, after V lost 0 bases and J lost 1 base. The length of the CDR3 is 20 residues. Germline CDR1 is KGHSH and CDR2 is LQKENI. The CDR3 sequence is CASSPPLGEGGQVFQETQYF. The DNA for the CDR3 is TGTGCCAGCTCACCACCGTTAGGTGAGGGTGGACAGGTGTTCCAAGAGACCCAGTACTTC.